A single sample is the source of the 24 T cell receptor beta chains below, sequenced in a study of T cell responses to AZD1222 COVID-19 vaccine. The protocol was immunoSEQ multiplex PCR, while the TCRdb copy is restricted to in-frame clones and leaves out a portion. This sample carries 100,000 or so clones, around 87% of them seen once, and the ten largest clones take 2% to 3%. The sample in question was peripheral blood, obtained on day 0 of AZD1222 vaccination. The receptors were sampled from an adult in good health.

V usage is TRBV3-1 (or the pseudogene TRBV3-2) and J usage is TRBJ2-3, with a weak D call TRBD2 (5 bases). The germline V gene encodes CDR1 LGHDT and CDR2 YNNKEL (reference sequence). Trimming took off 10 bases at V and 6 bases at J, with 17 bases between the two ends. There are 13 residues in the CDR3. The CDR3 reads CAIKDLNTDTQYF. DNA of the CDR3: TGTGCCATCAAGGACTTAAACACGGATACGCAGTATTTT.

The chain uses TRBV5-5 and TRBJ1-4; D gene ambiguous. The CDR3 is 12 residues long. Trimming pared 7 bases from V and 4 bases from J, leaving 8 bases between. Germline V CDR1 and CDR2: SGHKS, YYEKEE (reference sequence). DNA for the CDR3: TGTGCCAGCCGTCGGGATAATGAAAAACTGTTTTTT. Translated, it gives CASRRDNEKLFF. The entire variable domain, with the rest obtained from reference TRBV5-5 and TRBJ1-4, is as follows: DAGVTQSPTHLIKTRGQQVTLRCSPISGHKSVSWYQQVLGQGPQFIFQYYEKEERGRGNFPDRFSARQFPNYSSELNVNALLLGDSALYLCASRRDNEKLFFGSGTQLSVL.

CDR3 region: CASSIGGLTDTQYF. DNA of the CDR3: TGTGCCAGTAGTATCGGGGGATTGACAGATACGCAGTATTTT. The V call is TRBV19, the J call TRBJ2-3; D is possibly TRBD2 (6 bases). The V gene's germline CDR1 is LNHDA and CDR2 SQIVND (reference sequence). V dropped 3 bases and J dropped 3 bases, with 10 bases sitting between them. The CDR3 consists of 14 residues.

The chain couples TRBV2 to TRBJ2-1; TRBD2 matches 7 bases. CDR3 size: 15 residues. The junction had 8 bases not matched to a gene; V was cut back by 2 bases and J by 7 bases. The germline V gene encodes CDR1 SNHLY and CDR2 FYNNEI. The CDR3 coding sequence is TGTGCCAGCAGTGAATTCGGTTCAGCGGGGAATGAGCAGTTCTTC. This sequence encodes CASSEFGSAGNEQFF.

The chain has TRBV6-6 and TRBJ2-1; 8 nucleotides line up with TRBD2. CDR3 length: 13 amino acids. The V and J ends lost 7 bases and 5 bases, in that order; junction bases with no gene match: 4. CDR1 and CDR2 (germline): MNHNY, SVGAGI (reference sequence). CDR3 sequence: CASNMREDNEQFF. The CDR3 DNA follows: TGTGCCAGCAACATGCGGGAGGACAATGAGCAGTTCTTC.

J is TRBJ2-3 and V is TRBV18, with D possibly matching TRBD1 (5 bases). CDR1 KGHSH and CDR2 LQKENI come from the germline V gene. This CDR3 contains 16 residues. Trimming stripped 3 bases from V and 4 bases from J, with 17 bases between. The DNA of the CDR3 is TGTGCCAGCTCACCGGGGTCGGGCAGGGCCTCAGATACGCAGTATTTT. Residues: CASSPGSGRASDTQYF.

This clone counts as medium-sized. DNA of the CDR3: TGTGCCAGCAGTGGTGGACAGGGAGAAGCTTTCTTT. It is translated as CASSGGQGEAFF. The chain couples TRBV25-1 to TRBJ1-1; 8 bases align to TRBD1. The CDR3 length is 12 residues. Germline-derived CDR1 and CDR2 are MGHDK and SYGVNS. After removal of 4 bases from V and 8 bases from J, the junction contained 3 bases not matched to a gene.

This clone was counted once. V is TRBV7-2 and J is TRBJ2-1, with TRBD2 identical over 7 bases. This CDR3 contains 15 residues. Trimming took 4 bases from V and 7 from J; bases not matched to a gene: 10. Germline CDR1 reads SGHTA; CDR2 reads FQGNSA. This chain's CDR3 is CASSSRAWGGNEQFF. CDR3 nucleotide sequence: TGTGCCAGCAGCTCGAGAGCATGGGGGGGGAATGAGCAGTTCTTC.

V usage is TRBV4-1 and J usage is TRBJ2-6; 8 bases are a match to TRBD2. Trimming took 1 base from V and 1 from J; bases not matched to a gene: 12. The CDR3 is made up of 20 amino acids. Germline values: CDR1 MGHRA, CDR2 YSYEKL. DNA of the CDR3: TGCGCCAGCAGCCAAGTTCCGGCGGGAGGAGGTGGGTCTGGGGCCAACGTCCTGACTTTC. Its protein product is CASSQVPAGGGGSGANVLTF.

The gene calls are TRBV18 and TRBJ2-1; TRBD1 might be the D (6 bases). Germline V gene lookup returns CDR1 KGHSH and CDR2 LQKENI. With 6 bases removed from V and 3 bases from J, the gap between germline ends came to 18 bases. The CDR3 spans 16 residues. The CDR3 region has the DNA TGTGCCAGCTCTCTTACGGGACAAGGGAACTACAATGAGCAGTTCTTC. The encoded protein is CASSLTGQGNYNEQFF.

V is TRBV9 and J is TRBJ2-1; a weak D match, TRBD2 (6 bases). The CDR3 extends over 13 amino acids. Between the trimmed V and J ends, which lost 4 bases and 10 bases, there was a span of 15 bases. Germline assignment: CDR1 SGDLS and CDR2 YYNGEE. The CDR3 DNA sequence: TGTGCCAGCAGCAACCTTGGGACTCGCGAGCAGTTCTTC. Protein product: CASSNLGTREQFF.

The chain combines TRBV7-2 with TRBJ2-1, with 10 bases identical to TRBD2. V gave up 3 bases and J gave up 10 bases; unmatched junction bases: 6. The germline gives CDR1 SGHTA, CDR2 FQGNSA. This CDR3 is built from 14 residues. The CDR3 protein is CASSFQRGGYEQFF. CDR3 sequence (DNA): TGTGCCAGCAGCTTCCAGCGGGGGGGCTACGAGCAGTTCTTC. The whole variable domain, remainder taken from reference TRBV7-2 and TRBJ2-1, is GAGVSQSPSNKVTEKGKDVELRCDPISGHTALYWYRQSLGQGLEFLIYFQGNSAPDKSGLPSDRFSAERTGGSVSTLTIQRTQQEDSAVYLCASSFQRGGYEQFFGPGTRLTVL.

The rearrangement joins TRBV5-7 to TRBJ2-1, with TRBD2 matching 11 bases. TRBV5-7 is an ORF, and what it does is uncertain. The V and J ends lost 3 bases and 4 bases, in that order; junction bases with no gene match: 3. The CDR3 sequence is 15 residues long. Here the CDR3 DNA reads TGTGCCAGCAGCTCCGGACTAGCGGGTTACAATGAGCAGTTCTTC. Amino acids: CASSSGLAGYNEQFF.

This clone was found once. V usage is TRBV2 and J usage is TRBJ1-1; D gene ambiguous. Germline V gives CDR1 SNHLY, CDR2 FYNNEI. Trimming stripped 4 bases from V and 3 bases from J, with 9 bases between. This CDR3 comprises 13 residues. The DNA of the CDR3 is TGTGCCAGCAGTGTGAGCAGGTACACTGAAGCTTTCTTT. This translates into CASSVSRYTEAFF.

V usage is TRBV5-4 and J usage is TRBJ2-6, with 10 bases matching TRBD1. This CDR3 spans 17 amino acids. Germline CDR1 is SGHNT and CDR2 is YYREEE (reference sequence). V shed 6 bases, J shed 3 bases, and the junction held 9 bases outside the gene matches. The DNA for the CDR3 is TGTGCCAGCATCGAGACAGGGGGCTCGGATGGGGCCAACGTCCTGACTTTC. The encoded protein is CASIETGGSDGANVLTF.

The chain employs TRBV20-1 and TRBJ2-1; D is unresolved. The V end was cut by 3 bases, the J end by 6 bases, with 6 bases between. The CDR3 contains 11 residues. Germline V gene lookup returns CDR1 DFQATT and CDR2 SNEGSKA (reference sequence). DNA for the CDR3: TGCAGTGCTAGCCCCCCCAATGAGCAGTTCTTC. Translating gives CSASPPNEQFF.

The chain has TRBV19 and TRBJ2-7, with 9 bases aligning to TRBD1. CDR1 and CDR2 from the germline V gene are LNHDA and SQIVND (reference sequence). The CDR3 sequence is 14 residues long. V dropped 6 bases and J dropped 6; count of bases not matched to a gene: 9. CDR3: CASSPGQGLSEQYF. The CDR3 DNA reads as TGTGCCAGTAGCCCGGGACAGGGCCTCTCCGAGCAGTACTTC. Full variable domain (remainder filled in from reference TRBV19 and TRBJ2-7): DGGITQSPKYLFRKEGQNVTLSCEQNLNHDAMYWYRQDPGQGLRLIYYSQIVNDFQKGDIAEGYSVSREKKESFPLTVTSAQKNPTAFYLCASSPGQGLSEQYFGPGTRLTVT.

The chain links TRBV11-2 to TRBJ1-1; no definite D call. Germline V gene sequence: CDR1 SGHAT, CDR2 FQNNGV. V shed 1 base and J shed 8 bases, with 17 bases lying between them. The CDR3 is 15 amino acids. CDR3 protein: CASSLGSHAAIEAFF. DNA for the CDR3: TGTGCCAGCAGCTTAGGGTCTCATGCGGCCATCGAAGCTTTCTTT.

The CDR3 DNA follows: TGCAGCCTTTGGGACAGACGTCGCCCAGATACGCAGTATTTT. Protein product: CSLWDRRRPDTQYF. The V and J genes are TRBV29-1 and TRBJ2-3, with 7 positions matching TRBD1. The germline V gene encodes CDR1 SQVTM and CDR2 ANQGSEA. V trimming: 8 bases; J trimming: 4 bases; junction bases outside the gene matches: 12. The CDR3 is 14 amino acids.

The CDR3 nucleotides are TGTGCCAGCAGCTTGGTCACAGGAACTGGAAACACCATATATTTT. This translates into CASSLVTGTGNTIYF. The J gene is TRBJ1-3, the V gene TRBV5-4, with D possibly matching TRBD1 (5 bases). Germline CDR1 reads SGHNT; CDR2 reads YYREEE (reference sequence). V lost 0 bases and J lost 2, with 9 bases in between. This CDR3 comprises 15 residues.

The sample holds many counts of this clone. The V call is TRBV28, the J call TRBJ1-5, with D possibly being TRBD1 (5 bases). V was cut by 2 bases and J by 6 bases, with 17 bases left in between. The CDR3 covers 16 residues. Germline CDR1 is MDHEN and CDR2 is SYDVKM. The CDR3 coding sequence is TGTGCCAGCAGTTTAGGAGACAGCACCGGGGGTCAGCCCCAGCATTTT. This sequence encodes CASSLGDSTGGQPQHF.

The chain joins TRBV6-1 to TRBJ2-1; 8 bases fit TRBD2. V was clipped by 0 bases and J by 2 bases; unmatched bases: 9. The CDR3 covers 18 residues. Germline assignment: CDR1 MNHNS and CDR2 SASEGT. The CDR3: CASSEAALAGSPYNEQFF. CDR3 nucleotides: TGTGCCAGCAGTGAAGCCGCCCTAGCGGGCTCTCCCTACAATGAGCAGTTCTTC.

V and J are TRBV6-5 and TRBJ1-1; D unresolved. With 0 bases removed from V and 10 bases from J, the gap between germline ends came to 18 bases. The CDR3 covers 15 residues. In germline, CDR1 is MNHEY, CDR2 SVGAGI. The CDR3 reads CASSYSGSRSEGAFF. The CDR3 coding sequence is TGTGCCAGCAGTTACTCGGGTAGCCGTTCCGAGGGAGCTTTCTTT.

V is TRBV7-2 and J is TRBJ1-1, with D hard to call. Germline-derived CDR1 and CDR2 are SGHTA and FQGNSA. The CDR3 is 15 residues long. With 10 bases removed from V and 1 base from J, the gap between germline ends came to 19 bases. CDR3 protein: CANRPGPDRNTEAFF. The CDR3 DNA is TGTGCCAACAGACCGGGCCCCGATAGGAACACTGAAGCTTTCTTT.